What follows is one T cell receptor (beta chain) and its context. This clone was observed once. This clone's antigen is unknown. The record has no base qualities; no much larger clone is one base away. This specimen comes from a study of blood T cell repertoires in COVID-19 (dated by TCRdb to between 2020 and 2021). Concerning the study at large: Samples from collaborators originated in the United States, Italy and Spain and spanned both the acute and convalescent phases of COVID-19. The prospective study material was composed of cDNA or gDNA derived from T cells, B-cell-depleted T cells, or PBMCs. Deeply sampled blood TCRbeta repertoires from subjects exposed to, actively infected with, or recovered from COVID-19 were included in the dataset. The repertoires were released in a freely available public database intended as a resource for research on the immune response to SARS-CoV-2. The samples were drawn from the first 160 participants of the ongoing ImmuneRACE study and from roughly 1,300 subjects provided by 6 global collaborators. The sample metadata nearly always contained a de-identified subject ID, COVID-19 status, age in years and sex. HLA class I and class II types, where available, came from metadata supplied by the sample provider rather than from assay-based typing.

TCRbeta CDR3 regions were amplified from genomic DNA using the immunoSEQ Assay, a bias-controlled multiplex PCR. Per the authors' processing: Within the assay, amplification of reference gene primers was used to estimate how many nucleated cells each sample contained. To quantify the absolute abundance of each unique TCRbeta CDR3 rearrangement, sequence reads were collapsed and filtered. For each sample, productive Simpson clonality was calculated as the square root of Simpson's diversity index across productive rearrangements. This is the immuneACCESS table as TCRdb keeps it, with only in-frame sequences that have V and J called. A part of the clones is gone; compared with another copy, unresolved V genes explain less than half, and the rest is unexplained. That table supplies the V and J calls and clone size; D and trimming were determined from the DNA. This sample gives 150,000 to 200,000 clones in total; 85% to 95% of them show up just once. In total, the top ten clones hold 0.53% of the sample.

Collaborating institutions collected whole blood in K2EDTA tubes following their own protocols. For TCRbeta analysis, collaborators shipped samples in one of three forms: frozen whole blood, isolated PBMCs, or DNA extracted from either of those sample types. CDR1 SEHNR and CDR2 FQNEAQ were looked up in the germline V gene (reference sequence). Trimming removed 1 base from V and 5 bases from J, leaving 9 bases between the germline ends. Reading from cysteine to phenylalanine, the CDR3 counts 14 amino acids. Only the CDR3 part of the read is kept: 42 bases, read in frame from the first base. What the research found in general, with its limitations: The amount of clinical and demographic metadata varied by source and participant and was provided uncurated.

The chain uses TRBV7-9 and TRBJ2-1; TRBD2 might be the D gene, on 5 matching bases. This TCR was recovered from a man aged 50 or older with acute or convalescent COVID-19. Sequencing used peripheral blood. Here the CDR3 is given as CASSLGPGDNEQFF. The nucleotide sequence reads TGTGCCAGCAGCTTAGGTCCCGGGGACAATGAGCAGTTCTTC.